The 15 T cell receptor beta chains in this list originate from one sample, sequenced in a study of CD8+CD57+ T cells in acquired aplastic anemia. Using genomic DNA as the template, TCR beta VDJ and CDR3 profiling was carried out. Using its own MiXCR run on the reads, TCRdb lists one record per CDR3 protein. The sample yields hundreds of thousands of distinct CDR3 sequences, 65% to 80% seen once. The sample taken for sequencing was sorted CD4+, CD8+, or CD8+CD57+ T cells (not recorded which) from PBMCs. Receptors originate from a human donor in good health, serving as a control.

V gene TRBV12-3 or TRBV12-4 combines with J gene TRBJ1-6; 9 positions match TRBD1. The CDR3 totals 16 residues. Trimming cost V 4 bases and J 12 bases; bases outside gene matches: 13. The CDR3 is CASSSSDRGPLEPLHF. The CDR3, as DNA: TGTGCCAGCAGTTCCTCGGACAGGGGCCCGCTTGAACCCCTCCACTTT.

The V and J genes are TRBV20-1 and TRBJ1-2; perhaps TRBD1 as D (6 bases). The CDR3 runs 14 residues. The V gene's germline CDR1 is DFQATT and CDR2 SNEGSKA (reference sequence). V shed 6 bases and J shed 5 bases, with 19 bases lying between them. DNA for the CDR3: TGCAGTGCGGACAGCGAAGCGACCCAGTATGGCTACACCTTC. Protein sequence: CSADSEATQYGYTF.

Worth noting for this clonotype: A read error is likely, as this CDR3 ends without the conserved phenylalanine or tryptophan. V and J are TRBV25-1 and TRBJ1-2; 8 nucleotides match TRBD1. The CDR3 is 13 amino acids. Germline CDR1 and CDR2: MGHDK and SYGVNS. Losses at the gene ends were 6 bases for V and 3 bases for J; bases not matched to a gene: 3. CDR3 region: CASSPTGDYGYTL. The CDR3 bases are TGTGCCAGCAGCCCGACAGGGGACTATGGCTACACCCTC.

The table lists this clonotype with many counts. CDR3 nucleotide sequence: TGTGCCAGCAGCGAGACAGGGGCGGAAGATACGCAGTATTTT. Protein product: CASSETGAEDTQYF. The chain recombines TRBV7-6 with TRBJ2-3; TRBD1 matches at 8 bases. The CDR3 is made up of 14 amino acids. Trimming cost V 5 bases and J 5 bases; bases outside gene matches: 6. CDR1 is SGHVS and CDR2 is FNYEAQ in the germline V gene.

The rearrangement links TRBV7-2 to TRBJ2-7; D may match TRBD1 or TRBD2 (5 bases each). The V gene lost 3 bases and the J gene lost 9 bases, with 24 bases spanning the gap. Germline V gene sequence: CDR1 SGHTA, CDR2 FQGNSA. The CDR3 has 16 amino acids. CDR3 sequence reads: CASSFEGDDGYSVQYF. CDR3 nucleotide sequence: TGTGCCAGCAGCTTTGAAGGGGACGATGGCTACTCCGTGCAGTACTTC.

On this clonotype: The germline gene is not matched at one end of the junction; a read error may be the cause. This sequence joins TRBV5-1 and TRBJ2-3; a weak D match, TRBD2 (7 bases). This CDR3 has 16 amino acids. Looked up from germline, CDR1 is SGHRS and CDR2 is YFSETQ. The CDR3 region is CASSGCPVGGGHTQYF. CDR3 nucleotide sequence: TGTGCCAGCAGCGGGTGTCCAGTGGGCGGGGGCCATACGCAGTATTTT. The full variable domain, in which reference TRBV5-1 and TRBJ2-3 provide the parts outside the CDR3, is KAGVTQTPRYLIKTRGQQVTLSCSPISGHRSVSWYQQTPGQGLQFLFEYFSETQRNKGNFPGRFSGRQFSNSRSEMNVSTLELGDSALYLCASSGCPVGGGHTQYFGPGTRLTVL.

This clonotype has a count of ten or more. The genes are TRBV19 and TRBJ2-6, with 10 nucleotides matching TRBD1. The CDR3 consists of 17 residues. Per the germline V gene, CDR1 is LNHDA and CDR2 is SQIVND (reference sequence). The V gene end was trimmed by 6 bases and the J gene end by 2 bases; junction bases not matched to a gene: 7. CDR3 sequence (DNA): TGTGCCAGTAGCCGACAGGGGGCTGCCGCTGGGGCCAACGTCCTGACTTTC. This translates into CASSRQGAAAGANVLTF.

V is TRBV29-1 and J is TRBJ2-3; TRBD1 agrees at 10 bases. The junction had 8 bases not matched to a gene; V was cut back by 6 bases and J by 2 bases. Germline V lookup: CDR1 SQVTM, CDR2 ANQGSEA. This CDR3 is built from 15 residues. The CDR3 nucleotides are TGCAGCGTAACCGGGACAGGGGTCGCCACAGATACGCAGTATTTT. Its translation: CSVTGTGVATDTQYF.

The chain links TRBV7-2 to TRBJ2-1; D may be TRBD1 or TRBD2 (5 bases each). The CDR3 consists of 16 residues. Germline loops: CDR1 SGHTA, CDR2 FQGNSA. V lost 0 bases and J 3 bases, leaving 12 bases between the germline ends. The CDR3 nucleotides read TGTGCCAGCAGCTTAGCTGTCCGGGGCGACTACAATGAGCAGTTCTTC. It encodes CASSLAVRGDYNEQFF.

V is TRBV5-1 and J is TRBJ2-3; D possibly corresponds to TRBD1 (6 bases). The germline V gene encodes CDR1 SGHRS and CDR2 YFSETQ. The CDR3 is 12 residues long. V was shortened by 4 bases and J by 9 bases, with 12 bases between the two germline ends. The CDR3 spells CASSGGESTQYF. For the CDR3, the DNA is TGCGCCAGCAGCGGGGGCGAATCAACGCAGTATTTT.

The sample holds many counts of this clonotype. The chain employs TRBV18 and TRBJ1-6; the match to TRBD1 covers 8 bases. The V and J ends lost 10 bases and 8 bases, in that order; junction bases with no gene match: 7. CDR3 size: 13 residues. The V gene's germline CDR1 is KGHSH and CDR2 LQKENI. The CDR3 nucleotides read TGTGCCACATCAGGGGGCTCGGATTCACCCCTCCACTTT. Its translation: CATSGGSDSPLHF.

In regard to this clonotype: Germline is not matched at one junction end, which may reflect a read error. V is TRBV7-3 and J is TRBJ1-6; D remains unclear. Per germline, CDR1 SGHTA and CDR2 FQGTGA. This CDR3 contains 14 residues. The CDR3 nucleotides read TGTGCCAGCATAATAGGAGATACGCAGTATTTTCTCCCATTT. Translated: CASIIGDTQYFLPF.

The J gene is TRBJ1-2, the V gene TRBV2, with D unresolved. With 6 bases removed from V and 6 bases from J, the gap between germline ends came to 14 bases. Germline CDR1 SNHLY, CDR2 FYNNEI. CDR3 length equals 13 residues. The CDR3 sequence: CASSKGEYDGYTF. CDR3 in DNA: TGTGCCAGCAGCAAAGGAGAATATGATGGCTACACCTTC.

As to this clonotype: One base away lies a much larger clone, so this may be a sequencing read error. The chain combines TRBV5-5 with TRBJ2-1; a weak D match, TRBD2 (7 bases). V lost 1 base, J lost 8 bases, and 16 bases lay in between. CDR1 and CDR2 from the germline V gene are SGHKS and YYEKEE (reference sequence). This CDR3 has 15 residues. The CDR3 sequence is CASSLWEGTTYEQFF. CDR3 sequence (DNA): TGTGCCAGCAGCTTGTGGGAGGGGACAACTTATGAGCAGTTCTTC.

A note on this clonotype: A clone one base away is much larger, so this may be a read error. The CDR3 DNA follows: TGCAGTGCTACGGGACCGATTGATGAAGAACTGTTTTTT. This encodes CSATGPIDEELFF. The chain uses TRBV20-1 and TRBJ1-4, with D tentatively TRBD1 (5 bases). The CDR3 has 13 amino acids. The germline V gene encodes CDR1 DFQATT and CDR2 SNEGSKA (reference sequence).